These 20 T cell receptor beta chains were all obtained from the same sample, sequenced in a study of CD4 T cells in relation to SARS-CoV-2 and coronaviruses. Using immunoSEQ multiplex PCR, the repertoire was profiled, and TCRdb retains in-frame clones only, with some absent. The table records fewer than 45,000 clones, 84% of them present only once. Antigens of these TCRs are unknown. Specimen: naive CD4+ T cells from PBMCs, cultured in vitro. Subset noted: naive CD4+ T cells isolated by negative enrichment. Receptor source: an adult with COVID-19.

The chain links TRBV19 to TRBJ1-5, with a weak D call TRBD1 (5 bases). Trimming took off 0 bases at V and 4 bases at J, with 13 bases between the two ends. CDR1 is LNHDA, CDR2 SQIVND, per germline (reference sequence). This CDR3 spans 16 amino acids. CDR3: CASSIEAGRRNQPQHF. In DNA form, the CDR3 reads TGTGCCAGTAGTATAGAGGCGGGGCGTCGAAATCAGCCCCAGCATTTT.

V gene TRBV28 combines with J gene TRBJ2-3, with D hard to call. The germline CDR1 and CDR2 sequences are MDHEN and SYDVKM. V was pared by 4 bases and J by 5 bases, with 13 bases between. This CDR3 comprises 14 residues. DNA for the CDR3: TGTGCCAGCAGTTCAGCCGGAGATTTAGATACGCAGTATTTT. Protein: CASSSAGDLDTQYF.

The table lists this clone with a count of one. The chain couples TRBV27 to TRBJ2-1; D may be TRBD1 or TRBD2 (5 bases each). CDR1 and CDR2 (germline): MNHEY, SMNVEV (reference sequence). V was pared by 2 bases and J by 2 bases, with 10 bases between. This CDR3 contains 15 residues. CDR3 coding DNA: TGTGCCAGCAGTTTAGGGGCGGGCCCCTACAATGAGCAGTTCTTC. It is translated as CASSLGAGPYNEQFF.

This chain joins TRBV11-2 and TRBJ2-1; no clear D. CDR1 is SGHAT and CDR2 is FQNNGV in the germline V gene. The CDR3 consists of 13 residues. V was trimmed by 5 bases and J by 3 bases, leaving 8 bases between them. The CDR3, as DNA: TGTGCCAGCAGCCCCTGGGTCTACAATGAGCAGTTCTTC. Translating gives CASSPWVYNEQFF.

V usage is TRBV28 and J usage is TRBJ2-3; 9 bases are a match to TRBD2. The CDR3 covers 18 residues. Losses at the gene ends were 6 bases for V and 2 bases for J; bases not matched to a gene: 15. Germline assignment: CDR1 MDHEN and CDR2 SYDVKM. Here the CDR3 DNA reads TGTGCCAGCAGAACACCCTCGACTAGCGGTACCTACACAGATACGCAGTATTTT. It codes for CASRTPSTSGTYTDTQYF.

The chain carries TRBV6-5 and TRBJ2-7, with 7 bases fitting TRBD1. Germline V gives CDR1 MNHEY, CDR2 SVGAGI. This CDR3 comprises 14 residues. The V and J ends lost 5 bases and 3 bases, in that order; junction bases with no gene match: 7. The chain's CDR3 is CASSPPDRSYEQYF. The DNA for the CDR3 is TGTGCCAGCAGTCCTCCGGACAGGAGCTACGAGCAGTACTTC.

The CDR3, as DNA: TGTGCCAGCAGCGTCAGCGGGAGCACAGATACGCAGTATTTT. This codes for CASSVSGSTDTQYF. The chain is built from TRBV9 and TRBJ2-3; D might be TRBD2 (6 bases). V was shortened by 2 bases and J by 0 bases, with 7 bases between the two germline ends. The CDR3 is made up of 14 amino acids. Germline V gene sequence: CDR1 SGDLS, CDR2 YYNGEE.

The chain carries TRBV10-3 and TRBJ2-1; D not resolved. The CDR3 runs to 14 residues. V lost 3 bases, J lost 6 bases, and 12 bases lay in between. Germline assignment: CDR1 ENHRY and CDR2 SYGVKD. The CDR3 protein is CAISESRQSNEQFF. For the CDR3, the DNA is TGTGCCATCAGTGAAAGTCGTCAGTCCAATGAGCAGTTCTTC.

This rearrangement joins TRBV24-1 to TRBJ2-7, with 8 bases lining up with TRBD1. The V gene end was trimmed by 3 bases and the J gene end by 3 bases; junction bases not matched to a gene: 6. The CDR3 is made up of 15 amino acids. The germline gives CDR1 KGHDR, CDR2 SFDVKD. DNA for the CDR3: TGTGCCACCAGTGATGCAGACAGGGGCGACTACGAGCAGTACTTC. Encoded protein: CATSDADRGDYEQYF.

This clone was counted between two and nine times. The CDR3: CASGRGTFSNQPQHF. For the CDR3, the DNA is TGTGCCAGTGGCAGGGGGACGTTCAGCAATCAGCCCCAGCATTTT. The J gene is TRBJ1-5, the V gene TRBV19; TRBD1 agrees at 7 bases. Germline V gene sequence: CDR1 LNHDA, CDR2 SQIVND (reference sequence). V lost 8 bases and J lost 1; bases outside the gene matches: 8. This CDR3 has 15 residues. Full variable domain (outside the CDR3, taken from reference TRBV19 and TRBJ1-5): DGGITQSPKYLFRKEGQNVTLSCEQNLNHDAMYWYRQDPGQGLRLIYYSQIVNDFQKGDIAEGYSVSREKKESFPLTVTSAQKNPTAFYLCASGRGTFSNQPQHFGDGTRLSIL.

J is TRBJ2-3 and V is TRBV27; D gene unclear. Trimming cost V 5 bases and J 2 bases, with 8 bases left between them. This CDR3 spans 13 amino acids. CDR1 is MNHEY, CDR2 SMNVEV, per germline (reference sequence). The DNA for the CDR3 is TGTGCCAGCAGTACAGCTAACACAGATACGCAGTATTTT. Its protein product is CASSTANTDTQYF.

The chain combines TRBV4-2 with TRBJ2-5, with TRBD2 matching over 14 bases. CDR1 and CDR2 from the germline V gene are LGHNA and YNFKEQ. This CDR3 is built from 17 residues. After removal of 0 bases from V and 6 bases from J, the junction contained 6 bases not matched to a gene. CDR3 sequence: CASSQDSTSGRVQTQYF. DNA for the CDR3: TGTGCCAGCAGCCAAGATTCGACTAGCGGGAGGGTTCAGACCCAGTACTTC.

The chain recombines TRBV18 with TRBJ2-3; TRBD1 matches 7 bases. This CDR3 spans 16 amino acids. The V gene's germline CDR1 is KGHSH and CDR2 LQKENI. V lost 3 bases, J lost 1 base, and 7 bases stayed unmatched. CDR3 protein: CASSPPLGQGTDTQYF. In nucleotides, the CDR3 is TGTGCCAGCTCACCTCCCCTCGGACAGGGCACAGATACGCAGTATTTT.

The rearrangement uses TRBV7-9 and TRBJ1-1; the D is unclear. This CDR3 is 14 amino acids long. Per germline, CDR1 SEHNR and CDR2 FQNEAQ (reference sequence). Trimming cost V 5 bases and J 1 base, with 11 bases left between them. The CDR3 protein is CASSPVEENTEAFF. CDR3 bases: TGTGCCAGCAGCCCAGTGGAGGAGAACACTGAAGCTTTCTTT.

CDR3 sequence: CASGGAVKNTEAFF. The CDR3 DNA follows: TGTGCCAGCGGCGGAGCAGTGAAGAACACTGAAGCTTTCTTT. The rearrangement uses TRBV7-9 and TRBJ1-1; no firm D call. The CDR3 has 14 residues. Germline values: CDR1 SEHNR, CDR2 FQNEAQ (reference sequence). Trimming left V 8 bases short and J 1 base short, with 14 bases between.

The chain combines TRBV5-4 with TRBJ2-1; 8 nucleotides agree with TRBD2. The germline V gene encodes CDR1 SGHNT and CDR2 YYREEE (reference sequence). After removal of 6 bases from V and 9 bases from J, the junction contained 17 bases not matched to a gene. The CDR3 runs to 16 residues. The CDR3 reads CASTGRRGLVSGEQFF. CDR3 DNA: TGTGCCAGCACTGGAAGGCGGGGACTAGTATCGGGTGAGCAGTTCTTC.

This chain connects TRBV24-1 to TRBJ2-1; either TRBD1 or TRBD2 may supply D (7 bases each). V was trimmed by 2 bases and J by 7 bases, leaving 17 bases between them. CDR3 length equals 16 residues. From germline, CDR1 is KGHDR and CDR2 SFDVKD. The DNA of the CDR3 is TGTGCCACCAGTGATTCCTGGGGAGGGGGCCTGAATGAGCAGTTCTTC. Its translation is CATSDSWGGGLNEQFF.

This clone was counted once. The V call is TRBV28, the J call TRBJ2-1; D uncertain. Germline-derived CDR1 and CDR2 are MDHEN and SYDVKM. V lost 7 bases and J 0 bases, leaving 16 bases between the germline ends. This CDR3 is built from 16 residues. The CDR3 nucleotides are TGTGCCAGCACCCTTTATCCATCGAACTCCTACAATGAGCAGTTCTTC. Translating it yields CASTLYPSNSYNEQFF.

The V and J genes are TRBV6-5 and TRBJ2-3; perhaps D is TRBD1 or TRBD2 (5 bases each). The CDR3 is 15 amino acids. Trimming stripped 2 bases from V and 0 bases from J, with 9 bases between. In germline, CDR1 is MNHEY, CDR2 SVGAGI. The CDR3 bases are TGTGCCAGCAGTTACAGGGGCGGGAGCACAGATACGCAGTATTTT. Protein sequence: CASSYRGGSTDTQYF.

The CDR3, as DNA: TGTGCCAGCGGGGGGGGTAATTTAGGACAGGGGATGATTAATTCACCCCTCCACTTT. It codes for CASGGGNLGQGMINSPLHF. The chain couples TRBV28 to TRBJ1-6, with 9 bases lining up with TRBD1. Germline V gene data show CDR1 as MDHEN and CDR2 as SYDVKM. V dropped 8 bases and J dropped 6; count of bases not matched to a gene: 20. This CDR3 region has 19 residues.